The next 9 T cell receptor beta chains were all read from a single sample in a study of blood T cell repertoires in COVID-19. Produced via immunoSEQ multiplex PCR; TCRdb's table is partial and in-frame only. The table shows 200,000 to 250,000 clones, with 87% occurring only once. Specimen: PBMCs or T cells enriched from blood (not recorded which). The receptors here all came from a man aged 25 to 40 in a cohort exposed to, infected with or recovered from COVID-19 (not recorded which).

The V call is TRBV6-5, the J call TRBJ2-3; 10 positions agree with TRBD2. Germline CDR1 reads MNHEY; CDR2 reads SVGAGI. After removal of 2 bases from V and 6 bases from J, the junction contained 2 bases not matched to a gene. The CDR3 contains 14 residues. The CDR3: CASSYASGSDTQYF. The CDR3 DNA sequence: TGTGCCAGCAGTTACGCTAGCGGGAGTGATACGCAGTATTTT.

The V and J genes are TRBV28 and TRBJ2-3, with TRBD2 matching over 10 bases. Germline V gene sequence: CDR1 MDHEN, CDR2 SYDVKM. This CDR3 region has 18 residues. Losses at the gene ends were 2 bases for V and 3 bases for J; bases not matched to a gene: 11. The CDR3 spells CASSLGKGAGGGTDTQYF. Here the CDR3 DNA reads TGTGCCAGCAGTTTAGGCAAGGGAGCGGGAGGGGGTACAGATACGCAGTATTTT.

This clone was seen more than once but under ten times. The chain is built from TRBV19 and TRBJ1-2; D remains ambiguous. The CDR3 is made up of 17 amino acids. Trimming took off 4 bases at V and 0 bases at J, with 18 bases between the two ends. Per germline, CDR1 LNHDA and CDR2 SQIVND (reference sequence). The CDR3 spells CASSTVDRGTSNYGYTF. The DNA for the CDR3 is TGTGCCAGTAGTACGGTTGATCGGGGTACTTCTAACTATGGCTACACCTTC.

This chain joins TRBV19 and TRBJ1-6, with 8 bases identical to TRBD1. Germline loops: CDR1 LNHDA, CDR2 SQIVND (reference sequence). This CDR3 has 13 amino acids. Germline trimming cut 5 bases from V and 9 bases from J; bases unmatched to any gene: 3. DNA for the CDR3: TGTGCCAGTAGTCCCGACAGGGGTTCACCCCTCCACTTT. Encoded protein: CASSPDRGSPLHF.

The rearrangement links TRBV28 to TRBJ2-7; the match to TRBD1 covers 12 bases. Germline CDR1 is MDHEN and CDR2 is SYDVKM. CDR3 size: 15 residues. The trim removed 3 bases at V and 9 bases at J, leaving 9 bases unmatched. CDR3 nucleotides: TGTGCCAGCAGTTTTGCTGGGACAGGGGGCGGGGGGCAGTACTTC. Translated, it gives CASSFAGTGGGGQYF.

The gene calls are TRBV5-4 and TRBJ2-3; 10 bases are shared with TRBD2. The junction had 10 bases not matched to a gene; V was cut back by 0 bases and J by 0 bases. Germline CDR1 and CDR2: SGHNT and YYREEE (reference sequence). The CDR3 is 19 residues long. The CDR3 reads CASSLGSSGRAPSTDTQYF. As DNA, the CDR3 is TGTGCCAGCAGCTTGGGGTCGAGCGGGAGGGCTCCTAGCACAGATACGCAGTATTTT.

The chain recombines TRBV27 with TRBJ1-1, with D perhaps TRBD1 (6 bases). CDR3 length: 13 residues. Between the trimmed V and J ends, which lost 6 bases and 1 base, there was a span of 9 bases. Per the germline V gene, CDR1 is MNHEY and CDR2 is SMNVEV (reference sequence). The CDR3 here is CASRLTGNTEAFF. The CDR3 coding sequence is TGTGCCAGCAGGTTGACAGGGAACACTGAAGCTTTCTTT.

CDR3: CASAGQGRRRVYNAEAFF. CDR3 bases: TGTGCCAGCGCGGGACAGGGGAGGAGGAGGGTGTATAACGCTGAAGCTTTCTTT. The chain uses TRBV11-3 and TRBJ1-1, with 10 bases matching TRBD1. Germline CDR1 SGHNT, CDR2 YENEEA. The CDR3 runs to 18 residues. Trimming cost V 8 bases and J 6 bases; bases outside gene matches: 21.

This clone was detected once. The chain is built from TRBV6-6 and TRBJ1-5; 10 bases are a match to TRBD1. This CDR3 is 14 amino acids long. The V and J ends lost 2 bases and 7 bases, in that order; junction bases with no gene match: 2. CDR1 is MNHNY and CDR2 is SVGAGI in the germline V gene (reference sequence). CDR3 protein: CASSYGTGEQPQHF. As DNA, the CDR3 is TGTGCCAGCAGTTACGGGACAGGGGAGCAGCCCCAGCATTTT.